This T cell receptor beta chain was captured in a study of blood T cell repertoires in COVID-19. Across the study: Both acute and convalescent COVID-19 samples were obtained from the United States, Italy and Spain. T cells, B-cell-depleted T cells, or PBMCs supplied cDNA or gDNA.

As handled by the study authors: Reference gene primer amplification yielded estimated nucleated cell counts. Generated by immunoSEQ multiplex PCR, the TCRdb table keeps only in-frame clones and is missing some. The DNA was the basis for D and trimming; V, J and clone size are from that table. Of around 110,000 clones detected, less than 95% appear once; the ten largest clones hold approximately 1.7%. Germline lookup yields CDR1 WSHSY and CDR2 SAAADI. With V trimmed by 3 bases and J by 10 bases, 13 bases remained unmatched. The CDR3 has 15 residues. The V call is TRBV10-2, the J call TRBJ1-1; 8 positions agree with TRBD1. Sequencing was performed on peripheral blood. This TCR came from a human donor with active COVID-19. The donor label of this sample is uncertain. The CDR3 here is CASSDRAGGSPGAFF. In DNA form, the CDR3 reads TGCGCCAGCAGTGATAGGGCAGGGGGCTCCCCCGGAGCTTTCTTT.